This T cell receptor (beta chain) comes out of a study of monozygotic twins with inflammatory bowel disease. The CDR3 contains 15 residues. CDR1 is MDHEN, CDR2 SYDVKM, per germline. TCRdb re-called the 5' RACE reads and catalogs CDR3 proteins one per entry, DNA excluded. With 350,000 to 550,000 distinct CDR3 sequences in the sample, the ten largest clones hold about 2.2%. The chain carries TRBV28 and TRBJ2-7; the D gene TCRdb calls, TRBD1, cannot be checked with no DNA. Specimen: blood. This clonotype originated in a human donor with ulcerative colitis or Crohn's disease, or a healthy co-twin of an affected twin (not recorded which). The CDR3 loop is CASSPAGRSSYEQYF.